These 2 T cell receptor beta chains were sequenced from one sample in a study of blood T cells in healthy people across ages. With a J-beta primer mix and a sample-barcoded 5' primer, a second PCR ran roughly 6 to 12 cycles. TCRdb used MiXCR to reprocess the 5' RACE reads, holding one entry per CDR3 protein. This table has 1.5 million to 2 million distinct CDR3 sequences, 28% appearing once. Input material: blood. The receptor set was obtained from a woman in her 30s in good health.

This clonotype was seen a few times. The chain couples TRBV15 to TRBJ1-2; no firm D call. Germline V CDR1 and CDR2: LNHNV, YYDKDF (reference sequence). The CDR3 runs 17 residues. V lost 4 bases and J lost 0, with 18 bases in between. CDR3 loop: CATSIPIDGRTNYGYTF. The CDR3 DNA reads TGTGCCACCAGCATACCTATCGACGGCCGCACTAACTATGGCTACACCTTC.

This clonotype came up once. The chain has TRBV2 and TRBJ2-1; possible D gene TRBD2, 6 bases. The CDR3 length is 12 residues. V lost 7 bases to trimming and J lost 12 bases, with 16 bases between them. Germline values: CDR1 SNHLY, CDR2 FYNNEI. The CDR3 nucleotides are TGTGCCAGCAAGCAACGGGACTTTTTGCAGTTCTTC. It encodes CASKQRDFLQFF.